Presented here are 11 T cell receptor beta chains from one specimen sequenced in a study of identifying expanded T cells in peripheral blood. Repertoires were generated with immunoSEQ multiplex PCR, while TCRdb's copy carries only in-frame clones and drops some. The sample records about 90,000 clones, about 90% being singletons. Sequencing was carried out using blood. These TCRs come from a person aged 18 to 75 in good health.

The chain employs TRBV5-1 and TRBJ1-1; 9 bases are shared with TRBD1. V was clipped by 4 bases and J by 2 bases; unmatched bases: 3. The germline V gene encodes CDR1 SGHRS and CDR2 YFSETQ. The CDR3 totals 14 residues. The CDR3, as DNA: TGCGCCAGCAGCGTACAGGGGGCCAACACTGAAGCTTTCTTT. Residues: CASSVQGANTEAFF.

This chain joins TRBV9 and TRBJ1-1; D is ambiguous. Germline loops: CDR1 SGDLS, CDR2 YYNGEE. V lost 5 bases and J lost 3, with 14 bases in between. This CDR3 is built from 14 residues. CDR3 region: CASRSAPGDTEAFF. Written as DNA, the CDR3 is TGTGCCAGCAGGTCGGCGCCGGGTGACACTGAAGCTTTCTTT.

The chain is built from TRBV7-2 and TRBJ1-2, with D perhaps TRBD1 (5 bases). The V end lost 5 bases, the J end lost 7 bases, and 14 bases lay between the germline ends. The CDR3 consists of 13 residues. CDR1 and CDR2 (germline): SGHTA, FQGNSA. For the CDR3, the DNA is TGTGCCAGCAGCCCCCAGTGGGGCGGTGGCTACACCTTC. Translating it yields CASSPQWGGGYTF. The complete variable domain, with remaining parts taken from reference TRBV7-2 and TRBJ1-2, reads GAGVSQSPSNKVTEKGKDVELRCDPISGHTALYWYRQSLGQGLEFLIYFQGNSAPDKSGLPSDRFSAERTGGSVSTLTIQRTQQEDSAVYLCASSPQWGGGYTFGSGTRLTVV.

The chain employs TRBV6-5 and TRBJ1-1; D call uncertain. CDR1 is MNHEY, CDR2 SVGAGI, per germline. The CDR3 loop spans 12 amino acids. V was clipped by 4 bases and J by 6 bases, with 9 bases between them. In DNA, the CDR3 is TGTGCCAGCAGTTCACCCCGACCTGAAGCTTTCTTT. This codes for CASSSPRPEAFF.

The chain carries TRBV6-1 and TRBJ1-2; no definite D call. Germline V CDR1 and CDR2: MNHNS, SASEGT. The CDR3 is 12 amino acids. Trimming removed 5 bases from V and 4 bases from J, with 8 bases in between. The CDR3 nucleotides read TGTGCCAGCAGTCCTTCCTCCTATGGCTACACCTTC. Protein: CASSPSSYGYTF.

The gene calls are TRBV9 and TRBJ2-7, with 7 bases fitting TRBD1. Germline CDR1 is SGDLS and CDR2 is YYNGEE. Trimming took 0 bases from V and 0 from J; bases not matched to a gene: 3. The CDR3 has 15 residues. In DNA, the CDR3 is TGTGCCAGCAGCGTAGGACAGGGAATCTCCTACGAGCAGTACTTC. As protein: CASSVGQGISYEQYF. Variable domain in full (rest from reference TRBV9 and TRBJ2-7): DSGVTQTPKHLITATGQRVTLRCSPRSGDLSVYWYQQSLDQGLQFLIQYYNGEERAKGNILERFSAQQFPDLHSELNLSSLELGDSALYFCASSVGQGISYEQYFGPGTRLTVT.

The chain uses TRBV5-8 and TRBJ2-3; D is undetermined. The length of the CDR3 is 15 residues. V was trimmed by 6 bases and J by 2 bases, leaving 16 bases between them. Germline V CDR1 and CDR2: SGHTS, YDEGEE. CDR3 DNA: TGTGCCAGCATCTCGGATCTCACTCTCACAGATACGCAGTATTTT. It specifies CASISDLTLTDTQYF.

V usage is TRBV23-1 and J usage is TRBJ2-7; no clear D gene. TRBV23-1 is marked as an open reading frame, function uncertain. V gave up 0 bases and J gave up 7 bases, with 16 bases separating them. The CDR3 extends over 15 amino acids. The CDR3 coding sequence is TGCGCCAGCAGTCAATCTAGAAGGCCCTTCGGGGAGCAGTACTTC. Residues: CASSQSRRPFGEQYF.

The chain carries TRBV5-4 and TRBJ1-1; 9 positions agree with TRBD1. This CDR3 has 14 residues. The V and J ends lost 5 bases and 4 bases, in that order; junction bases with no gene match: 6. Germline CDR1 and CDR2: SGHNT and YYREEE (reference sequence). The CDR3 loop reads CASRQGADSTEAFF. The CDR3 nucleotides are TGTGCCAGCAGACAGGGGGCCGATTCCACTGAAGCTTTCTTT.

The chain has TRBV30 and TRBJ1-6; no definite D call. The CDR3 totals 13 residues. Trimming removed 8 bases at V and 7 bases at J, with 15 bases between. Germline CDR1 GTSNPN, CDR2 SVGIG (reference sequence). This CDR3 is CAGYTQLNSPLHF. CDR3 in DNA: TGTGCCGGATACACCCAGCTCAATTCACCCCTCCACTTT.

The chain combines TRBV5-1 with TRBJ2-4, with D perhaps TRBD1 or TRBD2 (5 bases each). Between the trimmed V and J ends, which lost 0 bases and 5 bases, there was a span of 12 bases. CDR3 size: 15 residues. Germline CDR1 is SGHRS and CDR2 is YFSETQ. The CDR3 reads CASSLVTGLENIQYF. The DNA of the CDR3 is TGCGCCAGCAGCTTGGTTACGGGGCTGGAAAACATTCAGTACTTC. The full variable domain, with the rest looked up from reference TRBV5-1 and TRBJ2-4, is KAGVTQTPRYLIKTRGQQVTLSCSPISGHRSVSWYQQTPGQGLQFLFEYFSETQRNKGNFPGRFSGRQFSNSRSEMNVSTLELGDSALYLCASSLVTGLENIQYFGAGTRLSVL.